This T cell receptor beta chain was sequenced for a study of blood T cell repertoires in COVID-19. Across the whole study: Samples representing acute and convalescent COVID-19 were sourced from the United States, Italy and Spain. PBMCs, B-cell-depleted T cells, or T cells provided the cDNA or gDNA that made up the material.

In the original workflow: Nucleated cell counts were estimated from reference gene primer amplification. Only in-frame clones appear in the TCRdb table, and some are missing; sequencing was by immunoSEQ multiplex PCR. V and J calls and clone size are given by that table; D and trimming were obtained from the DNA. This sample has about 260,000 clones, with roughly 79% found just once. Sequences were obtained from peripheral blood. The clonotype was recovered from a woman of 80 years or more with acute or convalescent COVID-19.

The CDR3 region has the DNA TGTGCCAGCAGCCCTATTGGGGGGTCCGTCCGCTTAGCCAAAAACATTCAGTACTTC. Its translation is CASSPIGGSVRLAKNIQYF. V usage is TRBV7-2 and J usage is TRBJ2-4, with a tentative D call TRBD2 (6 bases). V lost 5 bases, J lost 0 bases, and 23 bases lay in between. CDR1 is SGHTA and CDR2 is FQGNSA in the germline V gene. CDR3 length: 19 residues. The variable domain in full, with the rest retrieved from reference TRBV7-2 and TRBJ2-4, is GAGVSQSPSNKVTEKGKDVELRCDPISGHTALYWYRQSLGQGLEFLIYFQGNSAPDKSGLPSDRFSAERTGGSVSTLTIQRTQQEDSAVYLCASSPIGGSVRLAKNIQYFGAGTRLSVL.